Listed below are T cell receptor beta chains from one sample, sequenced in a study of blood T cell repertoires in COVID-19. Clones were sequenced by immunoSEQ multiplex PCR, and TCRdb holds only the in-frame ones, with some missing. The data hold some 150,000 clones, with more than 75% observed a single time. Sample: peripheral blood. Receptors originate from a human donor in a cohort sampled during active COVID-19. CDR3s include the opening cysteine and the closing phenylalanine or tryptophan. A D gene is named only where the DNA matches it firmly. The size field is filled for only some rows; it gives once, few, many or a size class.

d_call	v_call	j_call	cdr3_length	clone_size	cdr3_nt	cdr3_aa
TRBD1	TRBV25-1	TRBJ1-6	15	NA	TGTGCCAGCAGTGACGGACAGGGGAATAATTCACCCCTCCACTTT	CASSDGQGNNSPLHF
NA	TRBV4-1	TRBJ1-1	15	NA	TGCGCCAGCAGCCATGGACAGTGGGCAAACACTGAAGCTTTCTTT	CASSHGQWANTEAFF
TRBD1	TRBV5-1	TRBJ2-4	17	NA	TGCGCCAGCAGCTTGGGACAGGGTTTACTTGGCAAAAACATTCAGTACTTC	CASSLGQGLLGKNIQYF
TRBD1	TRBV19	TRBJ2-7	15	NA	TGTGCCAGTAGTACTATGACAGGGGGCAGGTACGAGCAGTACTTC	CASSTMTGGRYEQYF
TRBD2	TRBV3-1/TRBV3-2	TRBJ2-3	15	NA	TGTGCCAGTCGTACTAGCGGGGGGCAATTGGATACGCAGTATTTT	CASRTSGGQLDTQYF
TRBD1	TRBV7-2	TRBJ1-5	15	NA	TGTGCCAGCAGCTTAATGGGACAGAGCAATCAGCCCCAGCATTTT	CASSLMGQSNQPQHF
NA	TRBV11-1	TRBJ2-7	12	NA	TGTGCCAGCAGCCCCGTCCCTTACGAGCAGTACTTC	CASSPVPYEQYF
TRBD2	TRBV5-4	TRBJ2-5	17	NA	TGTGCCAGCAGCCGAAGACGGGGGGGAGGGGCTGAAGAGACCCAGTACTTC	CASSRRRGGGAEETQYF
NA	TRBV5-8	TRBJ2-5	13	NA	TGTGCCAGCAGCTCTAGAGAGCGGGAGACCCAGTACTTC	CASSSRERETQYF
TRBD1	TRBV6-5	TRBJ2-5	15	NA	TGTGCCAGCAGACAACAGGGGGCGCCCCGGGAGACCCAGTACTTC	CASRQQGAPRETQYF
NA	TRBV28	TRBJ1-4	15	once	TGTGCCAGCAGTCCTCCCAGGGGATCTAATGAAAAACTGTTTTTT	CASSPPRGSNEKLFF
NA	TRBV10-3	TRBJ1-5	17	NA	TGTGCCATCAGTGAGTCGGTAGGGGGTATGGGCAATCAGCCCCAGCATTTT	CAISESVGGMGNQPQHF
NA	TRBV5-6	TRBJ2-7	13	NA	TGTGCCAGCAGCTTAGGCACGACAGCCGAGCAGTACTTC	CASSLGTTAEQYF
TRBD1	TRBV9	TRBJ1-5	15	few	TGTGCCAGCAGCGGTGCCCGGGACAGTGATCAGCCCCAGCATTTT	CASSGARDSDQPQHF
NA	TRBV7-9	TRBJ2-5	12	NA	TGTGCCAGCAGCTCTTACCAAGAGACCCAGTACTTC	CASSSYQETQYF
TRBD2	TRBV6-2/TRBV6-3	TRBJ2-5	14	many	TGTGCCAGCAGTTACTACCGGGGGGGCCAGACCCAGTACTTC	CASSYYRGGQTQYF
TRBD1	TRBV28	TRBJ2-1	15	medium-sized	TGTGCCAGCAGCCAGGACAGGGTTGAGGTCGATGAGCAGTTCTTC	CASSQDRVEVDEQFF
NA	TRBV28	TRBJ1-6	12	NA	TGTGCCAGCAGTCGCGGGTCTACACCCCTCCACTTT	CASSRGSTPLHF
NA	TRBV28	TRBJ1-2	14	NA	TGTGCCAGCAGTTTAACCCAGGACAATTATGGCTACACCTTC	CASSLTQDNYGYTF
TRBD1	TRBV9	TRBJ1-2	13	NA	TGTGCCGGTAGACAGGGGCGAGACTATGGCTACACCTTC	CAGRQGRDYGYTF
NA	TRBV6-6	TRBJ1-1	15	once	TGTGCCAGCAGTAACACAGGGAGTATATCCACTGAAGCTTTCTTT	CASSNTGSISTEAFF
TRBD1	TRBV28	TRBJ1-4	15	NA	TGTGCCAGCAGTTCGACAGGGGATGTAGTTGAAAAACTGTTTTTT	CASSSTGDVVEKLFF
TRBD1	TRBV4-2	TRBJ1-4	14	few	TGTGCCAGCAGCCTGGGGACAGGTAATGAAAAACTGTTTTTT	CASSLGTGNEKLFF
TRBD2	TRBV15	TRBJ2-1	16	NA	TGTGCCACCAGCGTCAACTTACTGGGAGGGGACAATGAGCAGTTCTTC	CATSVNLLGGDNEQFF
TRBD2	TRBV7-3	TRBJ2-5	15	once	TGTGCCAGCAGCCAAATAGCGGGGGCGCAAGGGACCCAGTACTTC	CASSQIAGAQGTQYF
NA	TRBV2	TRBJ1-4	14	few	TGTGCCAGCACCGAGGGAGGGAACCATGAAAAACTGTTTTTT	CASTEGGNHEKLFF
NA	TRBV11-2	TRBJ2-1	13	NA	TGTGCCAGCAGCTTAGATACCTACAATGAGCAGTTCTTC	CASSLDTYNEQFF
TRBD1	TRBV28	TRBJ2-1	17	NA	TGTGCCAGCAGTCGATCCTGGGGGCAGGGGGCTGGGAATGAGCAGTTCTTC	CASSRSWGQGAGNEQFF
NA	TRBV6-2/TRBV6-3	TRBJ1-6	14	once	TGTGCCAGCAGTCCAAGGGGTTTCGATTCACCCCTCCACTTT	CASSPRGFDSPLHF
NA	TRBV24-1	TRBJ2-3	14	NA	TGTGCCACCAGTGACCCCCGGGACACAGATACGCAGTATTTT	CATSDPRDTDTQYF
NA	TRBV28	TRBJ1-5	14	NA	TGTGCCAGCACCAGGGGTTATAGCAATCAGCCCCAGCATTTT	CASTRGYSNQPQHF
NA	TRBV2	TRBJ2-5	14	NA	TGTGCCAGCAAAGTTGATAGCGCCGAAGAGACCCAGTACTTC	CASKVDSAEETQYF
TRBD1	TRBV7-7	TRBJ2-1	15	NA	TGTGCTAGCAGCCCCGGACAGGGGGCCCACAATGAGCAGTTCTTC	CASSPGQGAHNEQFF
TRBD1	TRBV7-9	TRBJ1-2	14	NA	TGTGCCAGCAGCTTTGGACAGGGGAACTATGGCTACACCTTC	CASSFGQGNYGYTF
NA	TRBV6-1	TRBJ2-3	14	NA	TGTGCCAGCAGTGATGGAGGGGCAGAAGATACGCAGTATTTT	CASSDGGAEDTQYF
TRBD1	TRBV5-1	TRBJ1-3	14	NA	TGCGCCAGCAGCTTGGCACAGGGGGCGGACACCATATATTTT	CASSLAQGADTIYF
TRBD1	TRBV4-2	TRBJ2-4	16	NA	TGTGCCAGCAGCCAAGAGACAGGGGGCCGGGAAAACATTCAGTACTTC	CASSQETGGRENIQYF
NA	TRBV5-1	TRBJ2-3	15	once	TGCGCCAGCAGCTTGAGGACAGAATTCACAGATACGCAGTATTTT	CASSLRTEFTDTQYF
NA	TRBV5-1	TRBJ1-1	14	NA	TGCGCCAGCAGCTTGAGAGGGTTCGGAGCTGAAGCTTTCTTT	CASSLRGFGAEAFF
NA	TRBV5-1	TRBJ1-2	17	once	TGCGCCAGCAGCTTGGAGGGGGGGCCGTCACAAAACTATGGCTACACCTTC	CASSLEGGPSQNYGYTF
TRBD1	TRBV13	TRBJ1-1	19	NA	TGTGCCAGCAGCTTAGATCGCCCCGAAAACAGGGGCCTAAACACTGAAGCTTTCTTT	CASSLDRPENRGLNTEAFF
TRBD2	TRBV20-1	TRBJ2-1	18	NA	TGCAGTGCTAGTGATATTCCGTGGGAGGGCCTGTCCTACAATGAGCAGTTCTTC	CSASDIPWEGLSYNEQFF
TRBD2	TRBV4-1	TRBJ2-5	16	NA	TGCGCCAGCAGCCGTAGCCTAGCGGGGGGAAAAGAGACCCAGTACTTC	CASSRSLAGGKETQYF
TRBD2	TRBV5-1	TRBJ2-1	15	NA	TGCGCCAGCAGCTTGGGTGCTAGCGGTTACAATGAGCAGTTCTTC	CASSLGASGYNEQFF
NA	TRBV7-8	TRBJ2-1	16	NA	TGTGCCAGCAGCTTAGCGTTCCACGGTTCTACCAATGAGCAGTTCTTC	CASSLAFHGSTNEQFF
NA	TRBV7-6	TRBJ2-3	14	NA	TGTGCCAGCAGCCCGAACACAGGGGGGGGAAAGCAGTATTTT	CASSPNTGGGKQYF
NA	TRBV9	TRBJ2-7	14	NA	TGTGCCAGCAGCGTAGGGGACATAGACTACGAGCAGTACTTC	CASSVGDIDYEQYF
NA	TRBV18	TRBJ2-5	15	NA	TGTGCCAGCTCTCCCCGTAGCTCGGCGCAAGAGACCCAGTACTTC	CASSPRSSAQETQYF
NA	TRBV5-1	TRBJ2-7	16	NA	TGCGCCAGCAGCTTGGCCGGGGGGCGCGGGGCCTACGAGCAGTACTTC	CASSLAGGRGAYEQYF
NA	TRBV4-1	TRBJ1-4	16	NA	TGCGCCAGCAGCCAAGCTCAGGGGACAACGAATGAAAAACTGTTTTTT	CASSQAQGTTNEKLFF
NA	TRBV19	TRBJ1-5	15	NA	TGTGCCAGTAGTATAGAAGCACAGGGCCATCAGCCCCAGCATTTT	CASSIEAQGHQPQHF
NA	TRBV5-1	TRBJ2-5	13	NA	TGCGCCAGCAGCTTGGGACAGAAAGAGACCCAGTACTTC	CASSLGQKETQYF
TRBD2	TRBV6-5	TRBJ2-3	16	NA	TGTGCCAGCAGTTGGGGGACTAGCGGGAGCACAGATACGCAGTATTTT	CASSWGTSGSTDTQYF